This T cell receptor beta chain was identified during a study of blood T cell repertoires in COVID-19. Measured with immunoSEQ multiplex PCR; TCRdb has only the in-frame clones, and not every one. The repertoire holds about 180,000 clones, with roughly four fifths as singletons. Patients of the Seattle cohort, enrolled during active infection, were followed longitudinally. Sequenced input: peripheral blood. This sequence originates from a woman in her 70s with COVID-19, enrolled during active disease.

This CDR3 reads CASSLRTGGTIYNEQFF. The CDR3 DNA reads as TGTGCCAGCAGCTTAAGGACAGGGGGCACAATCTACAATGAGCAGTTCTTC. This sequence joins TRBV7-9 and TRBJ2-1; 11 bases are shared with TRBD1. The junction had 6 bases not matched to a gene; V was cut back by 2 bases and J by 3 bases. This CDR3 has 17 amino acids. Germline CDR1 and CDR2: SEHNR and FQNEAQ (reference sequence).